Sequencing of this T cell receptor beta chain was carried out in a study of OX40 agonist ivuxolimab in advanced cancers. Findings and caveats of the study: At 0.1 to 3.0 mg/kg, clonal expansion of CD4+ and CD8+ blood T cells had occurred by week 6.

This clone was counted only a few times. Its antigen is as yet unknown. Data came from immunoSEQ multiplex PCR; TCRdb stores just in-frame clones and leaves some out. The sample carries 70,000 or so clones, more than 65% recorded once. The sequence came from an adult with an advanced solid tumor such as melanoma, head and neck, liver or kidney cancer. This sample comprised CD4+ or CD8+ T cells sorted from blood, obtained in a trial of the OX40 agonist ivuxolimab.

Here the CDR3 DNA reads TGTGCCAGCAGTGATGGTGACAGTGAAAAACTGTTTTTT. Translation gives CASSDGDSEKLFF. The chain uses TRBV2 and TRBJ1-4, with D possibly matching TRBD1 (5 bases). Trimming took off 3 bases at V and 7 bases at J, with 9 bases between the two ends. Germline loops: CDR1 SNHLY, CDR2 FYNNEI. This CDR3 is 13 amino acids long.